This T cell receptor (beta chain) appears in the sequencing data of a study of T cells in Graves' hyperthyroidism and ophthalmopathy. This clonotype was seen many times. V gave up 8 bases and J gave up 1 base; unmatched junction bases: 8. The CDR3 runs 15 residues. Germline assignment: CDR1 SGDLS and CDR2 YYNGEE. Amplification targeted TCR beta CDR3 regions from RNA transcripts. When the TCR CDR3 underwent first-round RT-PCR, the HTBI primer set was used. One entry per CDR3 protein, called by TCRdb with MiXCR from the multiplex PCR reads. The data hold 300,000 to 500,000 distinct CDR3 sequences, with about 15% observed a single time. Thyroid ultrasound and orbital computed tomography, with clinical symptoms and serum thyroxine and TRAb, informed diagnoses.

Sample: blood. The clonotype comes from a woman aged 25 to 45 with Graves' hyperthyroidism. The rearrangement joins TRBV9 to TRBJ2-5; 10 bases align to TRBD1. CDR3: CARTRQGAFQETQYF. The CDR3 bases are TGTGCCAGAACCAGACAGGGGGCATTCCAAGAGACCCAGTACTTC.